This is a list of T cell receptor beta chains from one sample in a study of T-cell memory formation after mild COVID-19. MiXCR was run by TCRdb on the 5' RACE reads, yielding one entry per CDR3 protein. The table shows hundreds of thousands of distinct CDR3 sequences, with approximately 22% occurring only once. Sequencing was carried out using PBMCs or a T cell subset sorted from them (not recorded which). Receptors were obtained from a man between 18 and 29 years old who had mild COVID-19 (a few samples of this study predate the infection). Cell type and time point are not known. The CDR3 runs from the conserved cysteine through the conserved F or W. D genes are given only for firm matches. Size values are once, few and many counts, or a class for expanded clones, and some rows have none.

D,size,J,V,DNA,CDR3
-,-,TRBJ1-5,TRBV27,TGTGCCAGCAGTTTCCGGCCGGTTAGCAATCAGCCCCAGCATTTT,CASSFRPVSNQPQHF
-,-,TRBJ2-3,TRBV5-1,TGCGCCAGCAGCTTGTTCTCCCGACAGACAGATACGCAGTATTTT,CASSLFSRQTDTQYF
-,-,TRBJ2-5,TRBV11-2,TGTGCCAGCAGCCCGGCAGCGGGAGAGACCCAGTACTTC,CASSPAAGETQYF
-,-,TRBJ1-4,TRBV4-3,TGCGCCAGCAGCCAAGAAGCTGGCAAGGGAAAACTGTTTTTT,CASSQEAGKGKLFF
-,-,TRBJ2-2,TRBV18,TGTGCCAGCTCACCGTTGAGCTTCGAGGGGGAGCTGTTTTTT,CASSPLSFEGELFF
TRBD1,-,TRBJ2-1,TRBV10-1,TGCGCCAGCAGTGATGGGACAGTATACAATGAGCAGTTCTTC,CASSDGTVYNEQFF
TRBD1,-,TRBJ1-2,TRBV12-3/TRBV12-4,TGTGCCAGCAGTCTAAAGGACAGGGGCGCTGGCTACACCTTC,CASSLKDRGAGYTF
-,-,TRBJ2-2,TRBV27,TGTGCCAGCAGTCCCGTGGCAGCGAACACCGGGGAGCTGTTTTTT,CASSPVAANTGELFF
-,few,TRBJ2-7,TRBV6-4,TGTGCCAGCGAAGCCCCGGGACATCCCTACGAGCAGTACTTC,CASEAPGHPYEQYF
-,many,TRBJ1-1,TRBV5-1,TGCGCCAGCAGCTTGCGACGGGCGAACACTGAAGCTTTCTTT,CASSLRRANTEAFF
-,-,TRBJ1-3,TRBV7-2,TGTGCCAGCACCAGACTTAGGTCGGCGCGAAACACCATATATTTT,CASTRLRSARNTIYF
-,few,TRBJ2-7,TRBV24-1,TGTGCCACCAGTGATTTTGGGGGCGAGCAGTACTTC,CATSDFGGEQYF
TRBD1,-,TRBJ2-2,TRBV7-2,TGTGCCAGCAGCTTCAGACAGGGGGCGCGATTTAGGAACACCGGGGAGCTGTTTTTT,CASSFRQGARFRNTGELFF
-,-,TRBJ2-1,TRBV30,TGTGCCTGGAGTGTTCGAGGTAATGAGCAGTTCTTC,CAWSVRGNEQFF
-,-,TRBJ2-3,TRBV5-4,TGTGCCAGCAGCTTGGAAATGTCAGATACGCAGTATTTT,CASSLEMSDTQYF
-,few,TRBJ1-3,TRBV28,TGTGCCAGCCCCCACCCTGGGACAAGTTCTGGAAACACCATATATTTT,CASPHPGTSSGNTIYF
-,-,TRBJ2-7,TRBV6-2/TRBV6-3,TGTGCCATGGCGGGGACAGAGCCAGGCGAGCAGTACTTC,CAMAGTEPGEQYF
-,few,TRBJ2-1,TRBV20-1,TGCAGTGCCTCCGGTAGGGGCTACAATGAGCAGTTCTTC,CSASGRGYNEQFF
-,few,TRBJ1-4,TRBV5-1,TGCGCCAGCAGCGGTGGGACGGCTAATGAAAAACTGTTTTTT,CASSGGTANEKLFF
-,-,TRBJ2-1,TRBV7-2,TGTGCCAGCAGCCGGGGGGCAGGGGAAGGGCGATCCTTCTACAATGAGCAGTTCTTC,CASSRGAGEGRSFYNEQFF
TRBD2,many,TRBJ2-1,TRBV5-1,TGCGCCACCTGCCCCAATAGCGGGACCGAGCAGTTCTTC,CATCPNSGTEQFF
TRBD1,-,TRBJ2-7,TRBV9,TGTGCCAGCAGCGAAGGGGACAGAAACTACGAGCAGTACTTC,CASSEGDRNYEQYF
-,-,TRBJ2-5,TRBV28,TGTGCCAGCAGCCCCAGTCTCCAAGAGACCCAGTACTTC,CASSPSLQETQYF
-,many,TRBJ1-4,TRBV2,TGTGCCAGCTCGAGGGAAGGGGAAAAACTGTTTTTT,CASSREGEKLFF
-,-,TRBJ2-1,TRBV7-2,TGTGCCAGCAGCTTAGAGGGACTGTCCTACAATGAGCAGTTCTTC,CASSLEGLSYNEQFF
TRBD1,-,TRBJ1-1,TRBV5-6,TGTGCCAGCAGCCCTAGGACAGGAGTAAGAGTTTTCTTT,CASSPRTGVRVFF
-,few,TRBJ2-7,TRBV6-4,TGTGCCAGCAGTGACTCGAAAGACAGCTACGAGCAGTACTTC,CASSDSKDSYEQYF
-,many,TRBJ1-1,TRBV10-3,TGTGCCAGTACAGGGCCTCTGAACACTGAAGCTTTCTTT,CASTGPLNTEAFF
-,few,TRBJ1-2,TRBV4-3,TGCGCCAGCAGCCAAGGGACCGGGGACTATGGCTACACCTTC,CASSQGTGDYGYTF
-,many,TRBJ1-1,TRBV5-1,TGCGCCAGCAGCTTGGCCCCAGCAAACACTGAAGCTTTCTTT,CASSLAPANTEAFF
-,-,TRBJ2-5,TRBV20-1,TGCAGTGCTAGGACTACTCAAGAGACCCAGTACTTC,CSARTTQETQYF
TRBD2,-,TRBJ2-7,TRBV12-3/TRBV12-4,TGTGCCAGCAGTTTTAGACTAGCGGGGGGCTACGAGCAGTACTTC,CASSFRLAGGYEQYF
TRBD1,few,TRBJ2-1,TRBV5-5,TGTGCCAGCAGCCCCGGGACAGGGTCCGTCAATGAGCAGTTCTTC,CASSPGTGSVNEQFF
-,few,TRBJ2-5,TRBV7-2,TGTGCCAGCACCCTAAGGGGGAGAGAGACCCAGTACTTC,CASTLRGRETQYF
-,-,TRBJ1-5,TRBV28,TGTGCCAGCAGTCTTCGCCAGGCGGAAGGGGATCAGCCCCAGCATTTT,CASSLRQAEGDQPQHF
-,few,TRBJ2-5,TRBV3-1,TGTGCCAGCAGCCAAGACCCCCTGGGGACCCAGTACTTC,CASSQDPLGTQYF
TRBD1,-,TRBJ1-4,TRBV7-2,TGTGCCAGCAGACGGGACAGTAATGAAAAACTGTTTTTT,CASRRDSNEKLFF
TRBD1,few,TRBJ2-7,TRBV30,TGTGCCTGGAGTGTAGGCCAGGGGGCGGGGGAGCAGTACTTC,CAWSVGQGAGEQYF
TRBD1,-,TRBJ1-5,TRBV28,TGTGCCAGCAGGGACAGGGGCGACAATCAGCCCCAGCATTTT,CASRDRGDNQPQHF
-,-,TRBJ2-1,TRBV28,TGTGCCAGCACCCGTAGCCTTGAGCAGTTCTTC,CASTRSLEQFF
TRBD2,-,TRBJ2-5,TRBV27,TGTGCCAGCACCTCTCGGGGGGCCCAGTACTTC,CASTSRGAQYF
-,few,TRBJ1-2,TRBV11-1,TGTGCCAGCAGCTTAGCGCATCCTAACACTGGCTACACCTTC,CASSLAHPNTGYTF
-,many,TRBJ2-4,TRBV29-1,TGCAGCGTTAATCAGGGCATTCAGTACTTC,CSVNQGIQYF
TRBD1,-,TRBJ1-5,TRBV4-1,TGCGCCAGCGGACAGGGGGCCGGGCAGCCCCAGCATTTT,CASGQGAGQPQHF
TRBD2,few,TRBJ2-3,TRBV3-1,TGTGCCAGCAGCCAAGAGCGGGGGGCAGATACGCAGTATTTT,CASSQERGADTQYF
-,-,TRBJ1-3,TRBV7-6,TGTGCCAGCAGCCGTCCGGGAGAGACTCACACCATATATTTT,CASSRPGETHTIYF
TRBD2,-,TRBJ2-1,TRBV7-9,TGTGCCAGCAGCACCGATAGCGGGCCCAACAATGAGCAGTTCTTC,CASSTDSGPNNEQFF
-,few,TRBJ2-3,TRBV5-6,TGTGCCAGCAGCCCTCTCCGGGGGCTCCGTACGCAGTATTTT,CASSPLRGLRTQYF
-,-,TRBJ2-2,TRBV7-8,TGTGCCACCGAACTAACGGAGGTCCCGAACACCGGGGAGCTGTTTTTT,CATELTEVPNTGELFF
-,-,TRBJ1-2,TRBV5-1,TGCGCCAGCCGCGGGATCTCCAACTATGGCTACACCTTC,CASRGISNYGYTF
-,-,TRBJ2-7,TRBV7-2,TGTGCCAGCAGGTTCAGTGAAAACCACGCCTACGAGCAGTACTTC,CASRFSENHAYEQYF
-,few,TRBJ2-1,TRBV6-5,TGTGCCAGCAGTTACTCGATAGGCATGAGGTCCTACAATGAGCAGTTCTTC,CASSYSIGMRSYNEQFF
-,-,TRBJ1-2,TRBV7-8,TGTGCCAGCAGCCCGGGAGGGATGTATGGCTACACCTTC,CASSPGGMYGYTF